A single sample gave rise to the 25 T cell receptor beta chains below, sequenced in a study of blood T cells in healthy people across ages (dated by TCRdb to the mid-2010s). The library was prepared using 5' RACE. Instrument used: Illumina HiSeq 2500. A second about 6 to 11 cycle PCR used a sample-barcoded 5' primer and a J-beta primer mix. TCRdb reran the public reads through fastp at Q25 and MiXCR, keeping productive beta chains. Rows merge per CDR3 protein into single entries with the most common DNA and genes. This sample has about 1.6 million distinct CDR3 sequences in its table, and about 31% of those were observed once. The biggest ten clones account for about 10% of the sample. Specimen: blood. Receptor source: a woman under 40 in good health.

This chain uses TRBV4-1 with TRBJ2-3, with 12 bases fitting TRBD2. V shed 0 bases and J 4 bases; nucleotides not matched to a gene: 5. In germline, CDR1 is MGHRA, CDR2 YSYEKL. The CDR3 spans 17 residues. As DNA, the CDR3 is TGCGCCAGCAGCCAAGAAAGGCTAGCGGGAGGGCCAGATACGCAGTATTTT. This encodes CASSQERLAGGPDTQYF.

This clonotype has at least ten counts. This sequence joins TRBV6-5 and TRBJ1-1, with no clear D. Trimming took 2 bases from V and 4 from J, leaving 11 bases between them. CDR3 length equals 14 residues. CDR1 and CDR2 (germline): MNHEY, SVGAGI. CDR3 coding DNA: TGTGCCAGCAGTTACGTTCAAGGAGGCACTGAAGCTTTCTTT. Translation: CASSYVQGGTEAFF.

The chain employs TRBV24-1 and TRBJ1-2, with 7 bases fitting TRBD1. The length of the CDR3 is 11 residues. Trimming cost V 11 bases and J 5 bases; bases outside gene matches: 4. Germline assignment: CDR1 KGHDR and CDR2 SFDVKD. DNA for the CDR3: TGTGCCATCGGACAGGATTATGGCTACACCTTC. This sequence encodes CAIGQDYGYTF.

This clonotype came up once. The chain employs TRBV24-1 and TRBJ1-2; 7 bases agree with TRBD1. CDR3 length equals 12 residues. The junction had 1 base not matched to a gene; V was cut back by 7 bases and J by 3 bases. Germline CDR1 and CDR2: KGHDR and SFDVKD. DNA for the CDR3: TGTGCCACCAGCGACAGGGACTATGGCTACACCTTC. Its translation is CATSDRDYGYTF.

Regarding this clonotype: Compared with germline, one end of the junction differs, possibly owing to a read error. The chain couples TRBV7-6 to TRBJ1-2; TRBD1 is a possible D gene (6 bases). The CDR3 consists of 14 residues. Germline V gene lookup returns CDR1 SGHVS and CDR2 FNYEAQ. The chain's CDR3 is CASNLTGPNYGYTF. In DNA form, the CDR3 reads TGTGCCAGCAACTTAACAGGGCCTAACTATGGCTACACCTTC.

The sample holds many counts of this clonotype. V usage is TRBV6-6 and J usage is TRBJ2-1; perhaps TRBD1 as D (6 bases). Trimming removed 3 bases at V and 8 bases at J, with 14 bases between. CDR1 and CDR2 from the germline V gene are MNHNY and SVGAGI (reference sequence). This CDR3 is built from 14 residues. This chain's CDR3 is CASSYFAEGDEQFF. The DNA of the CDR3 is TGTGCCAGCAGTTATTTCGCCGAGGGGGATGAGCAGTTCTTC.

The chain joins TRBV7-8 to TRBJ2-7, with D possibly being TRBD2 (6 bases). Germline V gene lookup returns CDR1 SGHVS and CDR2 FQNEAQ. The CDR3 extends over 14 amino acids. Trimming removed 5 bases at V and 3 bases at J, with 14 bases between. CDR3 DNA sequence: TGTGCCAGCAGCCTCGGGACTCACATCTACGAGCAGTACTTC. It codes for CASSLGTHIYEQYF. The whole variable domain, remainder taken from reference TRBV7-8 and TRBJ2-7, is GAGVSQSPRYKVAKRGQDVALRCDPISGHVSLFWYQQALGQGPEFLTYFQNEAQLDKSGLPSDRFFAERPEGSVSTLKIQRTQQEDSAVYLCASSLGTHIYEQYFGPGTRLTVT.

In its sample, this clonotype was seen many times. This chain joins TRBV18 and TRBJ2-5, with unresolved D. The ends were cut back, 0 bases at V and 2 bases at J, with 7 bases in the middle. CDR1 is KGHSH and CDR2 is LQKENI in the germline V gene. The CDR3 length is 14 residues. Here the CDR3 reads CASSPPASQETQYF. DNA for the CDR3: TGTGCCAGCTCACCACCGGCCTCTCAAGAGACCCAGTACTTC. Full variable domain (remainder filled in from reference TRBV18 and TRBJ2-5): NAGVMQNPRHLVRRRGQEARLRCSPMKGHSHVYWYRQLPEEGLKFMVYLQKENIIDESGMPKERFSAEFPKEGPSILRIQQVVRGDSAAYFCASSPPASQETQYFGPGTRLLVL.

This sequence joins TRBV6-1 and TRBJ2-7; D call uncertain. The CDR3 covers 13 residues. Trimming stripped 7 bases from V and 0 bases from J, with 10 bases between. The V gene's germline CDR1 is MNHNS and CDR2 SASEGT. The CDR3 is CASTVGSSYEQYF. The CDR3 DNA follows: TGTGCCAGCACCGTAGGCAGCTCCTACGAGCAGTACTTC.

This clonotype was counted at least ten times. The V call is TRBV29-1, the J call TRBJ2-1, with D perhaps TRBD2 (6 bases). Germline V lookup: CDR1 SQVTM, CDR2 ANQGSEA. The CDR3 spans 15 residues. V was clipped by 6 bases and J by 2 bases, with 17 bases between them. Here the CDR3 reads CSVGGLIGTYNEQFF. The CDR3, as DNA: TGCAGCGTCGGGGGTCTGATAGGCACCTACAATGAGCAGTTCTTC.

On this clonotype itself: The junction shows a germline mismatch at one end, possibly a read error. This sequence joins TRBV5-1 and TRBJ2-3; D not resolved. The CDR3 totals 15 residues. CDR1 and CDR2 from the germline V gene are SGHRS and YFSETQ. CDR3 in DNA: TGCGCCGGCAGCATCTCGACGGGTTACACAGATACGCAGTATTTT. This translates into CAGSISTGYTDTQYF.

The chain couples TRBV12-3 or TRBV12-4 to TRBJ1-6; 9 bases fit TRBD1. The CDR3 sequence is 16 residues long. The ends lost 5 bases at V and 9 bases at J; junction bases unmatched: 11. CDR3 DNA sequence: TGTGCCAGCAGTCCGGGACAGGGAGTTCTTAGTTCACCCCTCCACTTT. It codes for CASSPGQGVLSSPLHF.

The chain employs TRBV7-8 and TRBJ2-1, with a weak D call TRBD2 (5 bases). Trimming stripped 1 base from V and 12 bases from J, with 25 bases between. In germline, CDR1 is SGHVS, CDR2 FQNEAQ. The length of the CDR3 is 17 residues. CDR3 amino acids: CASSLVPGINYNDGQFF. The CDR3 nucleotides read TGTGCCAGCAGCTTAGTGCCCGGGATAAACTACAATGATGGGCAGTTCTTC.

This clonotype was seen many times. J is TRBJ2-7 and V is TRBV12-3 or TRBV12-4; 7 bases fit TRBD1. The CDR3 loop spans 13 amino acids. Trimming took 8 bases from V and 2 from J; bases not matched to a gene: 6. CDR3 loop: CASRQGNTYEQYF. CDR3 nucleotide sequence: TGTGCCAGCCGACAGGGTAACACCTACGAGCAGTACTTC.

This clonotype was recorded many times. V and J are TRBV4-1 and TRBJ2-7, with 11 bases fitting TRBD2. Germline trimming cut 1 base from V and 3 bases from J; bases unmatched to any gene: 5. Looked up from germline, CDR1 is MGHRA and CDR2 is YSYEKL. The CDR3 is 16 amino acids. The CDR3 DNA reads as TGCGCCAGCAGCCAAGCCGGGACTAGCGGCAACTACGAGCAGTACTTC. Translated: CASSQAGTSGNYEQYF.

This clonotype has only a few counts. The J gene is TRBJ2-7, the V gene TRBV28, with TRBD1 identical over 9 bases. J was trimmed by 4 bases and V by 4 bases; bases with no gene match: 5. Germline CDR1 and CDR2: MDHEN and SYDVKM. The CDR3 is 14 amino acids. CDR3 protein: CASSSLQGAYEQYF. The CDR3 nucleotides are TGTGCCAGCAGTTCGCTACAGGGGGCTTACGAGCAGTACTTC.

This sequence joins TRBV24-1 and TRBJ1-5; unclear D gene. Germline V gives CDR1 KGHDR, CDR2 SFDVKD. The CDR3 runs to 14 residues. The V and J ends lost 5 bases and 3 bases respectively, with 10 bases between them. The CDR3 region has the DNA TGTGCCACCAGTGGGCGGATGTCCAATCAGCCCCAGCATTTT. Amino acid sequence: CATSGRMSNQPQHF.

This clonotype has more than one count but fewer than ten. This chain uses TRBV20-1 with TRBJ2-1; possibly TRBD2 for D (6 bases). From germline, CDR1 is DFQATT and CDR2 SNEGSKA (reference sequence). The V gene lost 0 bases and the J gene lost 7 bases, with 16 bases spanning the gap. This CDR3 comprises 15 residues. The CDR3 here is CSARDMLANVNEQFF. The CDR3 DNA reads TGCAGTGCTAGAGATATGCTAGCGAACGTGAATGAGCAGTTCTTC.

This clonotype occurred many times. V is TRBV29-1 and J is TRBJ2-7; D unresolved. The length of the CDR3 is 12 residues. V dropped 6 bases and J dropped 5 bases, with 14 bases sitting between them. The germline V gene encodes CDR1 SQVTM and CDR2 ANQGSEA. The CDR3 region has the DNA TGCAGCGTCAAAGTAGATTTGGACGAGCAGTACTTC. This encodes CSVKVDLDEQYF.

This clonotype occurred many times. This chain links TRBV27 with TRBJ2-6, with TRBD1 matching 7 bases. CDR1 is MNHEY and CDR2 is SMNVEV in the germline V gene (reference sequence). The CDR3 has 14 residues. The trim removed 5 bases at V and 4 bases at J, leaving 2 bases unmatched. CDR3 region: CASSTGDGANVLTF. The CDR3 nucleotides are TGTGCCAGCAGTACAGGGGACGGGGCCAACGTCCTGACTTTC.

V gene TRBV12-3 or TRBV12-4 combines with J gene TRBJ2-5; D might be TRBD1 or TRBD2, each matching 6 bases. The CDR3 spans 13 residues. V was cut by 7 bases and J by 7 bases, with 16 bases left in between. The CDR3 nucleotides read TGTGCCAGCACCCTTGGGGGGCAGGGGACCCAGTACTTC. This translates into CASTLGGQGTQYF.

The CDR3 loop reads CSASSDQNTQYF. The CDR3 DNA is TGCAGTGCTAGTTCGGACCAGAATACGCAGTATTTT. V is TRBV20-1 and J is TRBJ2-3; no clear D. CDR1 and CDR2 (germline): DFQATT, SNEGSKA (reference sequence). The CDR3 runs 12 residues. V lost 3 bases and J lost 7, with 11 bases in between.

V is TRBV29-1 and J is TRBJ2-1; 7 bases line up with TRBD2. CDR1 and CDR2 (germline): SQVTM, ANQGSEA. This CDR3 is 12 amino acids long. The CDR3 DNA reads TGCAACGCCGGGACTACTTACAATGAGCAGTTCTTC. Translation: CNAGTTYNEQFF.

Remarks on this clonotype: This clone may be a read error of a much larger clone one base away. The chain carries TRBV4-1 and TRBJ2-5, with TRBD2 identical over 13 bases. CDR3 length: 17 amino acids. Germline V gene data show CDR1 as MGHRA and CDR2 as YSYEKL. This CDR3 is CASSQGGLAGWQEIQYF. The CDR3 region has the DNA TGCGCCAGCAGCCAAGGGGGACTAGCGGGGTGGCAAGAGATCCAGTACTTC.

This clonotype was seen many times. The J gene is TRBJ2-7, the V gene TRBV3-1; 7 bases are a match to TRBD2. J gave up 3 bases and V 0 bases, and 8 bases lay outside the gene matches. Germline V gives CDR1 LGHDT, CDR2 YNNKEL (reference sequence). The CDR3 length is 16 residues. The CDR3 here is CASSQDSQAGRYEQYF. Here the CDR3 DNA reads TGTGCCAGCAGCCAAGATTCGCAAGCGGGACGCTACGAGCAGTACTTC.